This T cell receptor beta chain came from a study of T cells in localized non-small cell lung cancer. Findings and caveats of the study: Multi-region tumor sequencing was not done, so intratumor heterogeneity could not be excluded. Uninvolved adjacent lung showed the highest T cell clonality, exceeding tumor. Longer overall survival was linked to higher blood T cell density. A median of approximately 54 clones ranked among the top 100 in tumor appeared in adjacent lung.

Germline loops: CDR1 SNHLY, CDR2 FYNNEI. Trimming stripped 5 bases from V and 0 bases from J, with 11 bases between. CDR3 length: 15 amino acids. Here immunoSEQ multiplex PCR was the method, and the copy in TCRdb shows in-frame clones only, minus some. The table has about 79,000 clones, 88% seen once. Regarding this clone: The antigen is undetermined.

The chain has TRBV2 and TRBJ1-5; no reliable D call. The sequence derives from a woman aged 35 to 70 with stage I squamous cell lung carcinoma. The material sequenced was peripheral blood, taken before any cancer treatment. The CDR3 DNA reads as TGTGCCAGCAGTCCAGCAACTTATAGCAATCAGCCCCAGCATTTT. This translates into CASSPATYSNQPQHF.